Detailed here is one TCR beta chain. The V gene's germline CDR1 is SGHTA and CDR2 FQGNSA. The V gene lost 5 bases and the J gene lost 0 bases, with 8 bases spanning the gap. This CDR3 comprises 14 residues. This sample stems from a study of untreated major depressive disorder. Here immunoSEQ multiplex PCR was the method, and the copy in TCRdb shows in-frame clones only, minus some. The sample lists just under 20,000 clones; about 84% were seen once. This TCR was recovered from a woman aged 25 to 39 in good health. Sequenced input: CD4+ T cells from PBMCs. This chain connects TRBV7-2 to TRBJ1-3; D is ambiguous. The CDR3 reads CASSPQSSGNTIYF. In nucleotides, the CDR3 is TGTGCCAGCAGCCCTCAGTCCTCTGGAAACACCATATATTTT.